This T cell receptor beta chain is drawn from a study of beta chain features in type 1 diabetes (dated by TCRdb to the late 2010s). With respect to the entire study: Mean age, gender distribution, total cell number and subset yield were not different between patients and healthy donors. Whereas all 30 or so donors provided naive and central memory subsets, regulatory and stem cell-like memory subsets were isolated from just 8 patients and about 8 healthy donors. Across all samples, 107,917,701 sorted cells were examined, and cell number per subset correlated strongly with RNA yield. In the study, TCRB repertoires of sorted circulating CD4+ T cell subsets from recently diagnosed type 1 diabetes patients were compared with those of matched healthy donors.

With regard to this clone: The antigen this receptor binds is unknown. The record has no base qualities; no much larger clone is one base away.

The entire isolated RNA was reverse transcribed using the High Capacity cDNA Reverse Transcription Kit, and thus expressed TCRB transcripts were sequenced. Naive, central memory and regulatory T cell samples underwent deep immunoSEQ sequencing, averaging about 3.57 million total reads per sample. Sorted cells were lysed in RLT buffer and RNA was extracted with DNase-treated RNeasy Micro or Mini kits, depending on cell number. To prevent cross-contamination, every cell subset was processed on its own, while patient and healthy donor samples were processed together. Using the immunoSEQ multiplex PCR, TCRB sequences were amplified from cDNA into 87-bp fragments spanning the CDR3 region. Sequencing of the amplicons was done on the Illumina HiSeq platform. Per the authors' processing: PCR bias was computationally corrected using synthetic template baselines, reads within Hamming distance 2 were collapsed, and singletons that could not be merged were discarded. Reads were aligned against IMGT to assign V, D and J genes, CDR3 length and insertions or deletions at six rearrangement sites. Within each subset, clonotype counts were normalized to sorted cell number, and only after that were true diversity and Gini coefficients computed with the tcR R package. The overlap coefficient, calculated on TCRB nucleotide sequences, was used to measure repertoire sharing. The clones in this table, taken by TCRdb from immuneACCESS, are in-frame only. Not every clone is retained; where verified, under half of the shortfall comes from an unresolved V gene, and the cause of the rest is unknown. V, J and clone size derive from that table, while D and trimming were established from the DNA sequence. The sample table records roughly 160,000 clones; over 6% of these occur just once. The ten largest clones take up 0.5% of the sample.

CDR1 and CDR2 (SGHRS, YFSETQ) derive from the germline V gene. V is pruned by 4 bases and J by 2 bases, leaving 4 bases of the junction without a gene match. The cysteine opens and the phenylalanine closes a CDR3 of 14 amino acids. Only CDR3 DNA remains: 42 bases, in frame from the first base. On the study overall, not on this receptor specifically: The naive, central memory and regulatory TCRB repertoires appeared to resemble one another more closely among patients than among healthy donors. At VDJ recombination sites, patients with type 1 diabetes made fewer insertions and deleted more nucleotides, a pattern implying thymic rearrangement abnormalities. HLA sub-analyses involved small numbers of individuals, so any influence of HLA type on TCRB rearrangement remained unresolved. Type 1 diabetes patients showed a moderate but significant shortening of TCRB CDR3 length in all four CD4+ subsets. Sequencing cDNA rather than genomic DNA could over-represent highly expressing activated cells, although activation and CD3 levels did not differ between groups. PCR might favor shorter templates, but patient and control samples were amplified and corrected together, so any skew would affect both groups equally.

A single peripheral blood draw of 95 to 150 mL on average was collected from each donor into heparinised tubes. A BD FACSAria II and a panel including CD45RO, CCR7, CD25, CD127, CD95 and CD27 were used to sort naive, central memory, regulatory and stem cell-like memory CD4+ T cells. Purity was above 95% for every sorted population. PBMCs were isolated right away by Lymphoprep density gradient centrifugation and were stained directly, without culture. So that batch effects would be minimized, each experiment stained and sorted samples in pairs, pairing one healthy donor with one patient. The sequenced material came from central memory CD4+ T cells from blood. The chain links TRBV5-1 with TRBJ2-5; the central 8 bases match TRBD1. The TCR sequence derives from a man between 18 and 29 years old with type 1 diabetes. The bases are TGCGCCAGCAGCCTAGGGACAGGTCAAGAGACCCAGTACTTC. Protein translation: CASSLGTGQETQYF.